Included here is one T cell receptor beta chain sequence, with context. The junction does not match germline at one end; this may be a read error. This specimen comes from a study of blood T cell repertoires in COVID-19. Overall study: Acute-phase and convalescent COVID-19 samples originated in the United States, Italy and Spain.

Assay used: immunoSEQ multiplex PCR; TCRdb lists only in-frame clones, some missing. The sample consists of about 200,000 clones, around 84% of them appearing once. From germline, CDR1 is SGHRS and CDR2 YFSETQ. The CDR3 length is 15 residues. This sequence was found in a man between 60 and 70 years old with acute or convalescent COVID-19. The sample consisted of peripheral blood. The chain recombines TRBV5-1 with TRBJ1-2, with 9 bases matching TRBD1. CDR3 DNA: TGCGCCAGCAGTTTGGGGACAGGGAAAGGCTATGGCTACACCTTC. Protein product: CASSLGTGKGYGYTF.